The 29 T cell receptor beta chains below all came from one sample that was sequenced in a study of T cell responses to AZD1222 COVID-19 vaccine (dated by TCRdb to the early 2020s). Libraries were made using the immunoSEQ multiplex PCR assay. TCRdb mirrors the immuneACCESS table, restricted to in-frame sequences. Some clones are absent from its copies; in checked studies, under half trace to an unresolved V gene, and the reason for the others is unknown. This sample holds some 110,000 clones; roughly 90% were observed only once. The leading ten clones occupy approximately 4.5% of the sample. The sample's time point label, decoded: baseline before first vaccination. This specimen consisted of peripheral blood, obtained on day 0 of AZD1222 vaccination. These receptors were taken from an adult in good health.

The gene calls are TRBV7-8 and TRBJ2-1; D gene uncertain. Trimming stripped 0 bases from V and 6 bases from J, with 9 bases between. This CDR3 comprises 14 residues. Per the germline V gene, CDR1 is SGHVS and CDR2 is FQNEAQ. CDR3 protein: CASSLAGPGNEQFF. In DNA form, the CDR3 reads TGTGCCAGCAGCTTAGCTGGGCCGGGCAATGAGCAGTTCTTC.

The V call is TRBV18, the J call TRBJ1-5, with D unclear. Germline lookup yields CDR1 KGHSH and CDR2 LQKENI. Trimming left V 5 bases short and J 3 bases short, with 8 bases between. The CDR3 has 13 residues. DNA for the CDR3: TGTGCCAGCTCAACGGCTATCAATCAGCCCCAGCATTTT. It yields the protein CASSTAINQPQHF.

This sequence joins TRBV11-2 and TRBJ2-3; D gene uncertain. CDR3 length equals 14 residues. The V gene lost 2 bases and the J gene lost 6 bases, with 12 bases spanning the gap. Germline values: CDR1 SGHAT, CDR2 FQNNGV. DNA for the CDR3: TGTGCCAGCAGCTTAAATATCGCGACGGATACGCAGTATTTT. It translates to CASSLNIATDTQYF. Variable domain in full (rest from reference TRBV11-2 and TRBJ2-3): EAGVAQSPRYKIIEKRQSVAFWCNPISGHATLYWYQQILGQGPKLLIQFQNNGVVDDSQLPKDRFSAERLKGVDSTLKIQPAKLEDSAVYLCASSLNIATDTQYFGPGTRLTVL.

V usage is TRBV27 and J usage is TRBJ2-1; tentatively, D is TRBD1 (5 bases). Trimming stripped 2 bases from V and 9 bases from J, with 14 bases between. The V gene's germline CDR1 is MNHEY and CDR2 SMNVEV (reference sequence). This CDR3 comprises 14 residues. The CDR3 region has the DNA TGTGCCAGCAGTTTAAGATGGTTGGGGCTTGAGCAGTTCTTC. Translation: CASSLRWLGLEQFF.

This clone has more than one count but fewer than ten. The gene calls are TRBV24-1 and TRBJ2-4; the D is unclear. The V gene's germline CDR1 is KGHDR and CDR2 SFDVKD. This CDR3 contains 13 residues. V dropped 9 bases and J dropped 7 bases, with 15 bases sitting between them. As DNA, the CDR3 is TGTGCCACCGGTCGGACCGGCGATAACATTCAGTACTTC. It codes for CATGRTGDNIQYF.

There are a few counts of this clone. V is TRBV7-2 and J is TRBJ1-2, with 7 positions matching TRBD1. This CDR3 is built from 13 residues. Germline CDR1 is SGHTA and CDR2 is FQGNSA. Trimming cost V 5 bases and J 6 bases; bases outside gene matches: 6. The CDR3 is CASSPQTGNGYTF. For the CDR3, the DNA is TGTGCCAGCAGCCCACAGACAGGGAATGGCTACACCTTC.

This chain links TRBV5-1 with TRBJ2-5; TRBD2 is a possible D gene (6 bases). The CDR3 is 14 residues long. Germline V lookup: CDR1 SGHRS, CDR2 YFSETQ. V gave up 3 bases and J gave up 2 bases, with 11 bases separating them. This CDR3 is CASSSASAQETQYF. CDR3 nucleotides: TGCGCCAGCAGCTCGGCTAGCGCTCAAGAGACCCAGTACTTC. Full variable domain (remainder filled in from reference TRBV5-1 and TRBJ2-5): KAGVTQTPRYLIKTRGQQVTLSCSPISGHRSVSWYQQTPGQGLQFLFEYFSETQRNKGNFPGRFSGRQFSNSRSEMNVSTLELGDSALYLCASSSASAQETQYFGPGTRLLVL.

The rearrangement uses TRBV28 and TRBJ2-7; 9 bases line up with TRBD2. Germline trimming cut 6 bases from V and 6 bases from J; bases unmatched to any gene: 9. CDR1 and CDR2 from the germline V gene are MDHEN and SYDVKM. The CDR3 sequence is 14 residues long. CDR3 sequence: CASSGPGLAREQYF. The CDR3 region has the DNA TGTGCCAGCAGCGGGCCGGGACTAGCTCGCGAGCAGTACTTC.

The genes are TRBV9 and TRBJ2-3; D is undetermined. This CDR3 has 14 amino acids. With 7 bases removed from V and 4 bases from J, the gap between germline ends came to 16 bases. In germline, CDR1 is SGDLS, CDR2 YYNGEE. CDR3 amino acids: CASQSGPGSDTQYF. The DNA for the CDR3 is TGTGCCAGCCAGTCTGGGCCCGGATCAGATACGCAGTATTTT.

This clone was found a few times. The chain is built from TRBV4-2 and TRBJ2-7, with 8 bases aligning to TRBD2. The junction had 7 bases not matched to a gene; V was cut back by 4 bases and J by 5 bases. The CDR3 contains 14 residues. In germline, CDR1 is LGHNA, CDR2 YNFKEQ. CDR3 amino acids: CASSRSGVLNEQYF. CDR3 DNA sequence: TGTGCCAGCAGCCGTAGCGGGGTCTTAAACGAGCAGTACTTC.

This chain uses TRBV7-8 with TRBJ1-5; no clear D gene. Trimming removed 2 bases at V and 2 bases at J, with 13 bases between. The CDR3 extends over 16 amino acids. Germline V gives CDR1 SGHVS, CDR2 FQNEAQ. The CDR3 loop reads CASSLLGYLGNQPQHF. The CDR3 DNA is TGTGCCAGCAGCTTATTGGGATACTTGGGCAATCAGCCCCAGCATTTT. The full variable domain, its missing parts supplied by reference TRBV7-8 and TRBJ1-5, is GAGVSQSPRYKVAKRGQDVALRCDPISGHVSLFWYQQALGQGPEFLTYFQNEAQLDKSGLPSDRFFAERPEGSVSTLKIQRTQQEDSAVYLCASSLLGYLGNQPQHFGDGTRLSIL.

The chain has TRBV4-1 and TRBJ2-1; D unclear. The CDR3 covers 13 residues. The germline CDR1 and CDR2 sequences are MGHRA and YSYEKL. Between the trimmed V and J ends, which lost 0 bases and 6 bases, there was a span of 6 bases. Written as DNA, the CDR3 is TGCGCCAGCAGCCAAGAATGGAGCAATGAGCAGTTCTTC. Protein product: CASSQEWSNEQFF.

The rearrangement uses TRBV6-6 and TRBJ1-5; D remains unclear. CDR1 is MNHNY, CDR2 SVGAGI, per germline (reference sequence). Trimming left V 2 bases short and J 6 bases short, with 14 bases between. This CDR3 is built from 15 residues. The CDR3 DNA follows: TGTGCCAGCAGTTACAGCGGAGGACGTACTCAGCCCCAGCATTTT. Encoded protein: CASSYSGGRTQPQHF.

A remark on this clone: Other nucleotide sequences from this sample produce the same CDR3. The chain has TRBV5-1 and TRBJ2-7, with D unresolved. Trimming cost V 0 bases and J 4 bases, with 5 bases left between them. Germline assignment: CDR1 SGHRS and CDR2 YFSETQ. The CDR3 has 12 residues. CDR3 residues: CASSLASYEQYF. DNA of the CDR3: TGCGCCAGCAGCTTGGCAAGTTACGAGCAGTACTTC.

A word on this clone: The identical CDR3 is also encoded by other nucleotide sequences in the sample. This chain connects TRBV12-3 or TRBV12-4 to TRBJ1-2; D is perhaps TRBD1 (5 bases). The CDR3 contains 13 residues. V was shortened by 3 bases and J by 3 bases, with 8 bases between the two germline ends. CDR3 sequence: CASSFRGDYGYTF. CDR3 DNA sequence: TGTGCCAGCAGTTTCAGAGGGGACTATGGCTACACCTTC.

This clone occurred once. The chain recombines TRBV18 with TRBJ1-1; 9 bases line up with TRBD1. Trimming cost V 5 bases and J 1 base; bases outside gene matches: 8. Looked up from germline, CDR1 is KGHSH and CDR2 is LQKENI. The CDR3 spans 16 residues. CDR3 in DNA: TGTGCCAGCTCAAAGGGACAGGGTAATTCGAACACTGAAGCTTTCTTT. Protein: CASSKGQGNSNTEAFF.

The chain uses TRBV6-6 and TRBJ2-1, with D uncertain. This CDR3 region has 13 residues. The germline V and J ends were trimmed by 0 bases and 12 bases, with 12 bases remaining between them. Germline V gives CDR1 MNHNY, CDR2 SVGAGI (reference sequence). The CDR3 protein is CASSYSDESGQFF. DNA of the CDR3: TGTGCCAGCAGTTACTCGGACGAGTCCGGGCAGTTCTTC.

This clone has only a few counts. The CDR3 DNA is TGTGCCAGCAGCCCCCTGGATGGGCGGGGGGGCAACGAGCAGTACTTC. Its protein is CASSPLDGRGGNEQYF. This chain links TRBV4-2 with TRBJ2-7, with TRBD2 matching over 9 bases. The V segment lost 4 bases and the J segment 5 bases; nucleotides outside the gene matches: 12. The germline CDR1 and CDR2 sequences are LGHNA and YNFKEQ. The CDR3 has 16 residues.

The chain combines TRBV7-2 with TRBJ1-4; D ambiguous. Germline CDR1 reads SGHTA; CDR2 reads FQGNSA. The CDR3 runs to 13 residues. Trimming cost V 7 bases and J 3 bases, with 9 bases left between them. The CDR3 nucleotides are TGTGCCAGCAACAGCCCCCCTAATGAAAAACTGTTTTTT. This sequence encodes CASNSPPNEKLFF.

The CDR3 here is CASSDADRDPEDTEAFF. In nucleotides, the CDR3 is TGTGCCAGCAGTGACGCTGACAGGGATCCGGAGGATACTGAAGCTTTCTTT. The V gene is TRBV6-4, the J gene TRBJ1-1, with 7 positions matching TRBD1. The CDR3 runs to 17 residues. Germline-derived CDR1 and CDR2 are MRHNA and SNTAGT. Trimming at V came to 2 bases and at J to 5 bases, leaving 14 bases not matched to a gene.

The chain joins TRBV7-3 to TRBJ2-2; D remains unclear. Trimming took off 0 bases at V and 0 bases at J, with 5 bases between the two ends. CDR1 is SGHTA and CDR2 is FQGTGA in the germline V gene. This CDR3 comprises 15 residues. CDR3 nucleotide sequence: TGTGCCAGCAGCTTAACCTCTGCGAACACCGGGGAGCTGTTTTTT. This sequence encodes CASSLTSANTGELFF.

The J gene is TRBJ2-5, the V gene TRBV6-5; D possibly uses TRBD1 or TRBD2 (5 bases each). The CDR3 consists of 14 residues. Germline V gives CDR1 MNHEY, CDR2 SVGAGI. Trimming took 6 bases from V and 3 from J, leaving 14 bases between them. As DNA, the CDR3 is TGTGCCAGCAGCCGGGGACGAAAAAAAGAGACCCAGTACTTC. It encodes CASSRGRKKETQYF.

This sequence joins TRBV4-1 and TRBJ1-1; the D is unclear. This CDR3 has 15 residues. Germline V CDR1 and CDR2: MGHRA, YSYEKL. The ends were cut back, 2 bases at V and 0 bases at J, with 10 bases in the middle. CDR3 coding DNA: TGCGCCAGCAGCCAAAGTAGAAGCGTGAACACTGAAGCTTTCTTT. Protein: CASSQSRSVNTEAFF.

The chain is built from TRBV28 and TRBJ1-4; D unclear. The germline V gene has CDR1 MDHEN and CDR2 SYDVKM. V gave up 6 bases and J gave up 8 bases, with 13 bases separating them. The CDR3 covers 13 residues. The CDR3 DNA follows: TGTGCCAGCAGCCTACCCGTGATCGAAAAACTGTTTTTT. Translation: CASSLPVIEKLFF.

The genes are TRBV7-2 and TRBJ1-4; 10 bases fit TRBD1. The CDR3 is 15 residues long. Germline-derived CDR1 and CDR2 are SGHTA and FQGNSA. V was pared by 4 bases and J by 8 bases, with 7 bases of the junction left unmatched. The CDR3 region has the DNA TGTGCCAGCAGCTCTCGGACAGGGGGGCAAGAAAAACTGTTTTTT. This encodes CASSSRTGGQEKLFF. Full variable domain (outside the CDR3, taken from reference TRBV7-2 and TRBJ1-4): GAGVSQSPSNKVTEKGKDVELRCDPISGHTALYWYRQSLGQGLEFLIYFQGNSAPDKSGLPSDRFSAERTGGSVSTLTIQRTQQEDSAVYLCASSSRTGGQEKLFFGSGTQLSVL.

The V and J genes are TRBV27 and TRBJ2-4; D gene unclear. The CDR3 is 9 amino acids. Germline assignment: CDR1 MNHEY and CDR2 SMNVEV (reference sequence). With 5 bases removed from V and 16 bases from J, the gap between germline ends came to 9 bases. CDR3 nucleotide sequence: TGTGCCAGCAGTCGGGTTTGTTACTTC. Amino acids: CASSRVCYF.

The rearrangement uses TRBV9 and TRBJ2-2; D call uncertain. The V end lost 6 bases, the J end lost 2 bases, and 8 bases lay between the germline ends. The germline gives CDR1 SGDLS, CDR2 YYNGEE. This CDR3 region has 13 residues. The CDR3 loop is CASNQFNTGELFF. CDR3 coding DNA: TGTGCCAGCAACCAGTTTAACACCGGGGAGCTGTTTTTT.

CDR3 bases: TGTGCCAGCAGCGTAGGAGTTGGCAGCTACGAGCAGTACTTC. Amino acids: CASSVGVGSYEQYF. The J gene is TRBJ2-7, the V gene TRBV9, with D hard to call. The germline CDR1 and CDR2 sequences are SGDLS and YYNGEE. CDR3 length: 14 residues. V was cut by 0 bases and J by 3 bases, with 10 bases left in between.

The gene calls are TRBV7-9 and TRBJ1-3, with D tentatively TRBD1 (6 bases). V was pared by 4 bases and J by 8 bases, with 9 bases between. CDR1 SEHNR and CDR2 FQNEAQ come from the germline V gene (reference sequence). CDR3 size: 12 residues. CDR3 DNA sequence: TGTGCCAGCAGCTCAAGGGGGGACACCATATATTTT. Translated: CASSSRGDTIYF.